Following are 2 T cell receptor beta chains from one sample sequenced in a study of T cell repertoires in cytomegalovirus infection. TCRdb re-derived calls from the reads in MiXCR, one entry per CDR3 protein. The sample holds fewer than 350,000 distinct CDR3 sequences; approximately 32% are singletons and the top ten take 20%. No antigen is known for these receptors. The specimen was cultured PBMCs, collected from culture after CMV antigen stimulation. All receptors come from a human donor in good health (CMV status not recorded). Some clones in this sample may be carry-over from other donors' samples.

This sequence joins TRBV6-1 and TRBJ1-4; maybe TRBD1 (6 bases). Germline loops: CDR1 MNHNS, CDR2 SASEGT. The length of the CDR3 is 15 residues. V lost 0 bases and J 5 bases, leaving 10 bases between the germline ends. CDR3 sequence reads: CASSEARGKNEKLFF. The CDR3, as DNA: TGTGCCAGCAGTGAAGCGAGGGGGAAGAATGAAAAACTGTTTTTT.

In this sample, this clonotype turned up many times. V usage is TRBV7-3 and J usage is TRBJ1-1; 7 positions agree with TRBD1. The CDR3 length is 15 residues. V dropped 5 bases and J dropped 5; count of bases not matched to a gene: 11. Germline V gives CDR1 SGHTA, CDR2 FQGTGA. The CDR3 nucleotides are TGTGCCAGCAGCCTGACAGGGCCACCGGGAACTGAAGCTTTCTTT. It is translated as CASSLTGPPGTEAFF.